This entry is about one T cell receptor beta chain. Its antigen specificity is not known. No base qualities exist here, and no much larger clone lies one base off it. The data belong to a study of control samples from healthy donors and cancer patients (dated by TCRdb to the early 2020s). There are 15 amino acids in the CDR3, from cysteine to phenylalanine inclusive. The only DNA kept is the CDR3, 45 bases in frame from the first base. Trimming costs V 1 base and J 1 base, and their ends lie 10 bases apart. From a lookup of the germline V gene, CDR1 and CDR2 are SGHVS and FQNEAQ. Library prep was done by the immunoSEQ multiplex PCR assay. TCRdb's version of the immuneACCESS table is confined to in-frame rearrangements and falls short of the full clone set. An unresolved V gene accounts for under half of the shortfall where checked; the remainder is of unknown origin. A total of fewer than 200,000 clones appear in this sample, 90% to 95% of them only once. The ten largest clonotypes hold around 1.6% of the sample.

This TCR derives from a man aged 18 to 35 in good health. Sequences were obtained from blood. The chain is encoded by TRBV7-8 joined to TRBJ1-1; TRBD1 could be the D gene, as 6 bases match. The CDR3 sequence is CASSLGDRSNTEAFF. The nucleotides read TGTGCCAGCAGCTTAGGAGACAGGTCGAACACTGAAGCTTTCTTT.